Presented here are 30 T cell receptor beta chains from one specimen sequenced in a study of PD-L1 blockade in urothelial cancer. The time point denotes: pretreatment peripheral blood. Some clones are missing from TCRdb's copy, which holds only in-frame ones; the method was immunoSEQ multiplex PCR. The sample lists 90,000 or so clones; around 90% were seen once. This specimen was PBMCs, taken around atezolizumab (anti-PD-L1) treatment. These receptors all come from a man in his 60s with urothelial cancer.

V and J are TRBV28 and TRBJ2-3, with a tentative D call TRBD1 (6 bases). The CDR3 extends over 16 amino acids. Deletions cut 6 bases from V and 2 bases from J, with 18 bases between. Germline values: CDR1 MDHEN, CDR2 SYDVKM. The CDR3 bases are TGTGCCAGCAGCACAGACAGGATTCGATTCACAGATACGCAGTATTTT. It encodes CASSTDRIRFTDTQYF.

In nucleotides, the CDR3 is TGCAGTGCTAACAGGGGCGACGAGCAGTACTTC. This encodes CSANRGDEQYF. The chain couples TRBV20-1 to TRBJ2-7; 7 bases are a match to TRBD1. V trimming: 4 bases; J trimming: 5 bases; junction bases outside the gene matches: 2. Germline-derived CDR1 and CDR2 are DFQATT and SNEGSKA (reference sequence). There are 11 residues in the CDR3.

The chain couples TRBV27 to TRBJ2-5; TRBD1 might be the D (6 bases). Deletions cut 3 bases from V and 0 bases from J, with 8 bases between. CDR3 length: 14 amino acids. Germline V gene lookup returns CDR1 MNHEY and CDR2 SMNVEV (reference sequence). The CDR3 is CASSFDRNQETQYF. For the CDR3, the DNA is TGTGCCAGCAGTTTTGACAGGAACCAAGAGACCCAGTACTTC.

The sample holds a few counts of this clone. The chain is built from TRBV11-2 and TRBJ1-5; the D gene is possibly TRBD1 (6 bases). Germline loops: CDR1 SGHAT, CDR2 FQNNGV. This CDR3 contains 14 residues. V shed 2 bases and J shed 6 bases, with 11 bases lying between them. CDR3 bases: TGTGCCAGCAGCTTAACAGGGATCGGTCAGCCCCAGCATTTT. Translated, it gives CASSLTGIGQPQHF. The whole variable domain, remainder taken from reference TRBV11-2 and TRBJ1-5, is EAGVAQSPRYKIIEKRQSVAFWCNPISGHATLYWYQQILGQGPKLLIQFQNNGVVDDSQLPKDRFSAERLKGVDSTLKIQPAKLEDSAVYLCASSLTGIGQPQHFGDGTRLSIL.

The gene calls are TRBV9 and TRBJ1-2; TRBD1 might be the D (6 bases). The V end lost 4 bases, the J end lost 7 bases, and 17 bases lay between the germline ends. This CDR3 contains 14 residues. Germline V gene lookup returns CDR1 SGDLS and CDR2 YYNGEE. CDR3 residues: CASSPVPGAAGYTF. In DNA, the CDR3 is TGTGCCAGCAGCCCCGTCCCAGGGGCGGCTGGCTACACCTTC.

The CDR3 nucleotides read TGCGCCAGCAGCCAGGCAGGGACTAGCGATTCAGGTGAGACCCAGTACTTC. This gives the protein CASSQAGTSDSGETQYF. The J gene is TRBJ2-5, the V gene TRBV4-3; 10 bases are a match to TRBD2. Germline V gene lookup returns CDR1 LGHNA and CDR2 YSLEER. The CDR3 covers 17 residues. With V trimmed by 3 bases and J by 5 bases, 12 bases remained unmatched.

This clone came up a few times. The J gene is TRBJ2-7, the V gene TRBV7-9, with D tentatively TRBD2 (6 bases). The germline V gene has CDR1 SEHNR and CDR2 FQNEAQ (reference sequence). CDR3 length: 13 residues. Trimming took 6 bases from V and 2 from J, leaving 11 bases between them. The CDR3 spells CASRSGGTYEQYF. Written as DNA, the CDR3 is TGTGCCAGCAGGAGTGGGGGGACCTACGAGCAGTACTTC. Combining the CDR3 with reference TRBV7-9 and TRBJ2-7 gives the whole variable domain DTGVSQNPRHKITKRGQNVTFRCDPISEHNRLYWYRQTLGQGPEFLTYFQNEAQLEKSRLLSDRFSAERPKGSFSTLEIQRTEQGDSAMYLCASRSGGTYEQYFGPGTRLTVT.

About this clone itself: An end of the junction does not agree with germline; a read error may underlie this. V gene TRBV18 combines with J gene TRBJ2-2, with a tentative D call TRBD1 (6 bases). The length of the CDR3 is 13 residues. The germline V gene encodes CDR1 KGHSH and CDR2 LQKENI. CDR3 region: CASSTQGTAELFF. The CDR3 DNA follows: TGTGCCAGCTCAACCCAGGGGACCGCGGAGCTGTTTTTT.

The chain links TRBV5-6 to TRBJ2-2, with a weak D call TRBD1 (5 bases). V lost 4 bases to trimming and J lost 2 bases, with 15 bases between them. This CDR3 is 16 amino acids long. Germline assignment: CDR1 SGHDT and CDR2 YYEEEE. The CDR3 region is CASSPKGQANTGELFF. The DNA for the CDR3 is TGTGCCAGCAGCCCCAAGGGGCAGGCCAACACCGGGGAGCTGTTTTTT. The whole variable domain, remainder taken from reference TRBV5-6 and TRBJ2-2, is DAGVTQSPTHLIKTRGQQVTLRCSPKSGHDTVSWYQQALGQGPQFIFQYYEEEERQRGNFPDRFSGHQFPNYSSELNVNALLLGDSALYLCASSPKGQANTGELFFGEGSRLTVL.

The chain links TRBV5-1 to TRBJ2-3; 8 bases are a match to TRBD2. The CDR3 length is 18 residues. CDR1 and CDR2 from the germline V gene are SGHRS and YFSETQ. V shed 0 bases, J shed 5 bases, and the junction held 14 bases outside the gene matches. CDR3 loop: CASSLGVVASGPGDTQYF. The CDR3 DNA is TGCGCCAGCAGCTTGGGGGTCGTTGCTAGCGGGCCTGGAGATACGCAGTATTTT.

The genes are TRBV7-2 and TRBJ2-2, with D perhaps TRBD1 (6 bases). CDR3 size: 15 residues. V lost 5 bases, J lost 2 bases, and 12 bases lay in between. Germline V gene data show CDR1 as SGHTA and CDR2 as FQGNSA. DNA for the CDR3: TGTGCCAGCAGCCCCGGGACACCTAACACCGGGGAGCTGTTTTTT. Its translation: CASSPGTPNTGELFF.

The rearrangement joins TRBV6-1 to TRBJ2-5; tentative D call: TRBD1 (6 bases). CDR1 is MNHNS, CDR2 SASEGT, per germline. V was pared by 4 bases and J by 5 bases, with 14 bases between. The CDR3 is 14 amino acids. The CDR3 nucleotides are TGTGCCAGCAGTGCGACACAGGGTGTCGAGACCCAGTACTTC. This encodes CASSATQGVETQYF.

The rearrangement links TRBV7-9 to TRBJ2-1, with D maybe TRBD2 (5 bases). V lost 5 bases, J lost 0 bases, and 17 bases lay in between. Per germline, CDR1 SEHNR and CDR2 FQNEAQ (reference sequence). There are 17 residues in the CDR3. The CDR3 DNA reads TGTGCCAGCAGCCCGACGGGGTCACTACGCTCCTACAATGAGCAGTTCTTC. This codes for CASSPTGSLRSYNEQFF.

This chain links TRBV6-1 with TRBJ2-1, with 7 bases that match TRBD2. The CDR3 loop spans 15 amino acids. Germline values: CDR1 MNHNS, CDR2 SASEGT. V shed 3 bases, J shed 1 base, and the junction held 3 bases outside the gene matches. CDR3 in amino acids: CASSDGGGSYNEQFF. In DNA, the CDR3 is TGTGCCAGCAGTGATGGGGGGGGGTCCTACAATGAGCAGTTCTTC.

The chain couples TRBV4-3 to TRBJ2-3; TRBD2 matches 10 bases. The CDR3 is 16 residues long. CDR1 and CDR2 (germline): LGHNA, YSLEER. The J segment lost 5 bases and the V segment lost 4 bases, leaving 9 bases of the junction unmatched. The CDR3 spells CASSPLAGDGRDTQYF. The DNA of the CDR3 is TGCGCCAGCAGCCCCCTAGCGGGAGACGGGAGAGATACGCAGTATTTT.

The rearrangement joins TRBV30 to TRBJ2-1, with 11 bases aligning to TRBD2. The germline V gene encodes CDR1 GTSNPN and CDR2 SVGIG (reference sequence). With V trimmed by 0 bases and J by 9 bases, 1 base remained unmatched. This CDR3 spans 13 amino acids. The CDR3 sequence is CAWSVLAGVEQFF. DNA for the CDR3: TGTGCCTGGAGTGTACTAGCGGGAGTTGAGCAGTTCTTC.

The table lists this clone with a few counts. The chain combines TRBV4-3 with TRBJ2-2, with a tentative D call TRBD2 (5 bases). V was clipped by 1 base and J by 5 bases, with 11 bases between them. CDR1 is LGHNA and CDR2 is YSLEER in the germline V gene. This CDR3 has 15 amino acids. The DNA for the CDR3 is TGCGCCAGCAGCCAAGTAGTAGGGAGAACCGGGGAGCTGTTTTTT. This codes for CASSQVVGRTGELFF.

The chain is built from TRBV7-6 and TRBJ1-2, with TRBD1 identical over 7 bases. This CDR3 contains 15 residues. Trimming at V came to 5 bases and at J to 3 bases, leaving 9 bases not matched to a gene. Germline V gene data show CDR1 as SGHVS and CDR2 as FNYEAQ. CDR3 sequence reads: CASSPRQGSYYGYTF. The CDR3, as DNA: TGTGCCAGCAGCCCCCGACAGGGATCTTACTATGGCTACACCTTC.

The chain has TRBV18 and TRBJ2-5; 8 nucleotides align to TRBD2. Trimming cost V 3 bases and J 2 bases; bases outside gene matches: 11. There are 17 residues in the CDR3. Germline V lookup: CDR1 KGHSH, CDR2 LQKENI. The CDR3 DNA sequence: TGTGCCAGCTCACCCGTCGGGGGGGCCAATTCACAAGAGACCCAGTACTTC. Protein sequence: CASSPVGGANSQETQYF.

V and J are TRBV19 and TRBJ2-3; D perhaps matches TRBD1 (6 bases). Deletions cut 4 bases from V and 0 bases from J, with 23 bases between. Germline-derived CDR1 and CDR2 are LNHDA and SQIVND (reference sequence). This CDR3 comprises 19 residues. The CDR3 nucleotides are TGTGCCAGTAGTAGGGGTTCACATATCGGACAGAATAGCACAGATACGCAGTATTTT. Its translation is CASSRGSHIGQNSTDTQYF.

The rearrangement uses TRBV28 and TRBJ2-7; 10 bases are shared with TRBD1. The J segment lost 3 bases and the V segment lost 1 base, leaving 24 bases of the junction unmatched. Germline CDR1 reads MDHEN; CDR2 reads SYDVKM. The CDR3 is 22 amino acids. The CDR3: CASSLSGTGEASGQLRLYEQYF. CDR3 bases: TGTGCCAGCAGTTTATCCGGGACAGGGGAGGCTAGCGGCCAATTACGCCTCTACGAGCAGTACTTC.

The chain carries TRBV6-1 and TRBJ2-3, with 10 positions matching TRBD1. V trimming: 6 bases; J trimming: 5 bases; junction bases outside the gene matches: 2. Germline-derived CDR1 and CDR2 are MNHNS and SASEGT. This CDR3 is 13 amino acids long. The CDR3 loop is CASRRTGGDTQYF. The CDR3 coding sequence is TGTGCCAGCAGAAGGACAGGGGGAGATACGCAGTATTTT.

The genes are TRBV4-3 and TRBJ2-6; tentatively, D is TRBD1 (5 bases). The V gene's germline CDR1 is LGHNA and CDR2 YSLEER. CDR3 size: 17 residues. Trimming left V 4 bases short and J 0 bases short, with 13 bases between. This CDR3 is CASSPQVMGSGANVLTF. The CDR3 DNA sequence: TGCGCCAGCAGCCCACAGGTTATGGGCTCTGGGGCCAACGTCCTGACTTTC.

This clone was detected ten times or more. The rearrangement uses TRBV25-1 and TRBJ2-1; 12 bases fit TRBD2. The CDR3 is 16 amino acids. V shed 4 bases and J 7 bases; nucleotides not matched to a gene: 8. The V gene's germline CDR1 is MGHDK and CDR2 SYGVNS. CDR3 loop: CASSGRLAGVLNEQFF. DNA for the CDR3: TGTGCCAGCAGTGGTCGACTAGCGGGGGTTCTAAATGAGCAGTTCTTC.

The chain carries TRBV5-3 and TRBJ2-2; D perhaps matches TRBD2 (5 bases). Being an ORF, TRBV5-3 has a function that is uncertain. V was pared by 4 bases and J by 0 bases, with 10 bases between. The CDR3 extends over 15 amino acids. The CDR3, as DNA: TGTGCCAGAAGCGGCCTAGCCGCGAACACCGGGGAGCTGTTTTTT. This encodes CARSGLAANTGELFF.

The J gene is TRBJ2-3, the V gene TRBV5-4; 7 positions agree with TRBD2. J gave up 0 bases and V 3 bases, and 7 bases lay outside the gene matches. Germline loops: CDR1 SGHNT, CDR2 YYREEE (reference sequence). The CDR3 extends over 16 amino acids. The CDR3: CASSWSGVTSTDTQYF. DNA of the CDR3: TGTGCCAGCAGCTGGAGCGGGGTCACTAGCACAGATACGCAGTATTTT.

This chain uses TRBV4-2 with TRBJ2-3; 8 bases agree with TRBD2. Looked up from germline, CDR1 is LGHNA and CDR2 is YNFKEQ. The CDR3 consists of 16 residues. Unmatched junction bases numbered 3, after V lost 1 base and J lost 0 bases. The CDR3 nucleotides are TGTGCCAGCAGCCAAGCTGCTAGCGGGAGCACAGATACGCAGTATTTT. The encoded protein is CASSQAASGSTDTQYF.

This clone was found once. The chain carries TRBV30 and TRBJ2-7; TRBD2 matches at 8 bases. The CDR3 length is 14 residues. Germline V lookup: CDR1 GTSNPN, CDR2 SVGIG (reference sequence). Trimming at V came to 3 bases and at J to 4 bases, leaving 8 bases not matched to a gene. The CDR3, as DNA: TGTGCCTGGAGGACGGGGGGGCCCGTTTACGAGCAGTACTTC. Translating it yields CAWRTGGPVYEQYF.

This clone appeared a few times. V usage is TRBV10-3 and J usage is TRBJ2-1; D tentatively reads TRBD1 or TRBD2 (9 bases each). Germline V gene data show CDR1 as ENHRY and CDR2 as SYGVKD. Trimming shortened V by 6 bases and J by 7 bases, and 19 bases separated the two germline ends. This CDR3 comprises 15 residues. As DNA, the CDR3 is TGTGCCATCAGGGGACAGGGCCTAGCGGGAAATGAGCAGTTCTTC. Its translation is CAIRGQGLAGNEQFF.

The chain combines TRBV7-9 with TRBJ2-3; 12 bases match TRBD1. Germline CDR1 SEHNR, CDR2 FQNEAQ (reference sequence). The CDR3 spans 16 residues. After removal of 5 bases from V and 6 bases from J, the junction contained 9 bases not matched to a gene. This CDR3 is CASSPRAGQGADTQYF. The CDR3 DNA is TGTGCCAGCAGCCCTAGAGCGGGACAGGGGGCTGATACGCAGTATTTT.